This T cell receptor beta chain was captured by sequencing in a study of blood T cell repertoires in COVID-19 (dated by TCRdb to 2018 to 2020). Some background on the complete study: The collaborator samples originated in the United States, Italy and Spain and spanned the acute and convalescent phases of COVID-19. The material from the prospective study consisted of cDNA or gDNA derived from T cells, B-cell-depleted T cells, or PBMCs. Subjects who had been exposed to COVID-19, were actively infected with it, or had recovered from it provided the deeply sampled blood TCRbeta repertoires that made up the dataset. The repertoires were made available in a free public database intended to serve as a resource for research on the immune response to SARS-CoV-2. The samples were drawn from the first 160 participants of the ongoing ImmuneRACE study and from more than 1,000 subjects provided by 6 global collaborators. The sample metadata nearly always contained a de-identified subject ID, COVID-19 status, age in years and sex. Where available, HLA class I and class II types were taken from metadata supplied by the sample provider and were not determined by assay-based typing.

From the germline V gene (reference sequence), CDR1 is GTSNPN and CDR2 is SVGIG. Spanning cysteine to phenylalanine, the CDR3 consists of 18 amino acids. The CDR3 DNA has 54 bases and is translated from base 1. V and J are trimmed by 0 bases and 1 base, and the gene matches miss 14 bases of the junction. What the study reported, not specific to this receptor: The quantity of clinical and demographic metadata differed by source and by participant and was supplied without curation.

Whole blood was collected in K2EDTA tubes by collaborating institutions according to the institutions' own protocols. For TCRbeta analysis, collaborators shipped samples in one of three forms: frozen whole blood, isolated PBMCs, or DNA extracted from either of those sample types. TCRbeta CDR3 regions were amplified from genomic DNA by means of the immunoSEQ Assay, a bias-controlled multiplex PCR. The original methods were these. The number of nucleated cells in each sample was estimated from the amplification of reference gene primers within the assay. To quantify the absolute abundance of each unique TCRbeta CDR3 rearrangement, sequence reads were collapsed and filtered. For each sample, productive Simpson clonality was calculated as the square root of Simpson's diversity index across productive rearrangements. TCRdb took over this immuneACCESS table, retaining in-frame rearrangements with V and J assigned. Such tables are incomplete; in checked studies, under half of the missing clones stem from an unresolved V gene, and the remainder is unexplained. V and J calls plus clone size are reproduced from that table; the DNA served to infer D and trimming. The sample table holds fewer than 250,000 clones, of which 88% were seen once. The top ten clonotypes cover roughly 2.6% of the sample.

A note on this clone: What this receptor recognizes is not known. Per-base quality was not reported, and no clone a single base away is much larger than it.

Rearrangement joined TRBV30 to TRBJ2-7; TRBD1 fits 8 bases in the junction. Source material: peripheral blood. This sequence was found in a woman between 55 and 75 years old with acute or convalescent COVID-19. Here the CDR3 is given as CAWSVHRGRLNGSYEQYF. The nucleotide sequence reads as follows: TGTGCCTGGAGTGTACACAGGGGGAGATTAAACGGGTCCTACGAGCAGTACTTC.